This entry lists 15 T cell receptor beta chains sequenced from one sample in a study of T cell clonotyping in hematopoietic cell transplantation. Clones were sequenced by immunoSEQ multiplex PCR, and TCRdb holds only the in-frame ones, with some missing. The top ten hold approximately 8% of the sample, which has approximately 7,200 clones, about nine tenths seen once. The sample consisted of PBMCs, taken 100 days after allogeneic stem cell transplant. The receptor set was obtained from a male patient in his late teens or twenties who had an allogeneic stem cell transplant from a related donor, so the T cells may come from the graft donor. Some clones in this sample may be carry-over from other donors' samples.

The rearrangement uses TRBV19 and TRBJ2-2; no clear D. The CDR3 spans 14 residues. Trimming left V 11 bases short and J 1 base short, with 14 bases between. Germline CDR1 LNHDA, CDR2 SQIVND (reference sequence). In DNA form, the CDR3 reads TGTGCCTGGGCCGGAGTCCTGAACACCGGGGAGCTGTTTTTT. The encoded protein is CAWAGVLNTGELFF.

CDR3 protein: CASSTLTGDTEAFF. The CDR3 nucleotides read TGTGCCAGTAGTACACTAACAGGGGACACTGAAGCTTTCTTT. The rearrangement links TRBV19 to TRBJ1-1; TRBD1 matches at 7 bases. The CDR3 totals 14 residues. Germline trimming cut 4 bases from V and 3 bases from J; bases unmatched to any gene: 5. Per the germline V gene, CDR1 is LNHDA and CDR2 is SQIVND (reference sequence).

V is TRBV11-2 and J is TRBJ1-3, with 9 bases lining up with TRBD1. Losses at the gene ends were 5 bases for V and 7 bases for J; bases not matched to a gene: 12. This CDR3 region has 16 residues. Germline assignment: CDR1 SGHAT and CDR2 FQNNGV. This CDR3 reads CASSPTHGTGYNTIYF. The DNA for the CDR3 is TGTGCCAGCAGCCCTACCCACGGGACAGGGTACAACACCATATATTTT.

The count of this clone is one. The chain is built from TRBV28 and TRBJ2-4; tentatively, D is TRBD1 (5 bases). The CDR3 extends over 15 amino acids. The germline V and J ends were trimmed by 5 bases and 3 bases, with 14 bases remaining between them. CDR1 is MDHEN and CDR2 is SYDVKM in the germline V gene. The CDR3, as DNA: TGTGCCAGCAGTCCAACCTCAGGGAACAAAAACATTCAGTACTTC. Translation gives CASSPTSGNKNIQYF. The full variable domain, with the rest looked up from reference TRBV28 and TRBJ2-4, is DVKVTQSSRYLVKRTGEKVFLECVQDMDHENMFWYRQDPGLGLRLIYFSYDVKMKEKGDIPEGYSVSREKKERFSLILESASTNQTSMYLCASSPTSGNKNIQYFGAGTRLSVL.

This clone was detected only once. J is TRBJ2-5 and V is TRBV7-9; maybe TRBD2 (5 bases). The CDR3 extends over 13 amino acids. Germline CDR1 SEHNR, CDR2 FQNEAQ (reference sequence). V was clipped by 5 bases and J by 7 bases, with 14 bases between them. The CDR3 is CASSPSGGRTQYF. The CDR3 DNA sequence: TGTGCCAGCAGCCCCAGTGGCGGGCGGACCCAGTACTTC.

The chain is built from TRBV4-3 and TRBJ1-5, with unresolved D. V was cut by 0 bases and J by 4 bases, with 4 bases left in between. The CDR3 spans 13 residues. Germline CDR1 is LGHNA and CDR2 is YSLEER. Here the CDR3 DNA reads TGCGCCAGCAGCCAAGACAGAAATCAGCCCCAGCATTTT. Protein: CASSQDRNQPQHF.

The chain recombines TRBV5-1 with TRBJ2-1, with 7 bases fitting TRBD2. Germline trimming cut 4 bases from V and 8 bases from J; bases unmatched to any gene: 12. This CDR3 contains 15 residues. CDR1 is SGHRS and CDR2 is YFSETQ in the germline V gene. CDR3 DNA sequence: TGCGCCAGCAGCCCACGATCGGGGGAGGGCCATGAGCAGTTCTTC. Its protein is CASSPRSGEGHEQFF.

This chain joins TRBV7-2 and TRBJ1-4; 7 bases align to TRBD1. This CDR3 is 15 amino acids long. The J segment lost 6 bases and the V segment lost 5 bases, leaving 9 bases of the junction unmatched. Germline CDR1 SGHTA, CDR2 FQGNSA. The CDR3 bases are TGTGCCAGCAGCCCCCGGACAGGCGGGGATGAAAAACTGTTTTTT. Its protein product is CASSPRTGGDEKLFF.

CDR3 DNA: TGTGCCAGCAGCGTGGGCCTCGCAAACGGTGAGCAGTTCTTC. As protein: CASSVGLANGEQFF. This chain uses TRBV9 with TRBJ2-1; D is unclear. Germline CDR1 SGDLS, CDR2 YYNGEE. This CDR3 is 14 amino acids long. The germline V and J ends were trimmed by 2 bases and 9 bases, with 15 bases remaining between them.

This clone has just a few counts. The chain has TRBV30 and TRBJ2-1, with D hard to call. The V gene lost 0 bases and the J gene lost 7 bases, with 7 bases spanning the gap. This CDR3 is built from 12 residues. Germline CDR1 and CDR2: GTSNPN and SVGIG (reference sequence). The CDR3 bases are TGTGCCTGGAGTGTAATGGGGAATGAGCAGTTCTTC. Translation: CAWSVMGNEQFF.

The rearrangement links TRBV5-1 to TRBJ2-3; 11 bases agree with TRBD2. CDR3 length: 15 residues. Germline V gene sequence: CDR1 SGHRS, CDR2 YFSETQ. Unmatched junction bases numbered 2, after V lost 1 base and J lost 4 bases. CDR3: CASSLIAGGPDTQYF. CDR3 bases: TGCGCCAGCAGCTTGATAGCGGGAGGGCCAGATACGCAGTATTTT.

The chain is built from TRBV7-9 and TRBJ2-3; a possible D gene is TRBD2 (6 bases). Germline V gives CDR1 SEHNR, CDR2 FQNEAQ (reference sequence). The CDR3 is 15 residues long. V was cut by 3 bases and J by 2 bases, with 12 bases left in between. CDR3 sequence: CASSFPGAATDTQYF. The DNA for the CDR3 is TGTGCCAGCAGCTTCCCGGGAGCGGCCACAGATACGCAGTATTTT.

The CDR3 coding sequence is TGTGCCAGAAGATCAGTCGGGGCTTACGAGCAGTACGTC. This sequence encodes CARRSVGAYEQYV. V gene TRBV7-5 combines with J gene TRBJ2-7. TRBV7-5 constitutes a pseudogene. This CDR3 comprises 13 residues.

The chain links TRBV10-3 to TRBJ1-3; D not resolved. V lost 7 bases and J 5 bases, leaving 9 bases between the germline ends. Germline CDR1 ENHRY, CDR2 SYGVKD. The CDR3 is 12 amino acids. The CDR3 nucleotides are TGTGCCATCATTGTGTTAAGAAACACCATATATTTT. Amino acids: CAIIVLRNTIYF.

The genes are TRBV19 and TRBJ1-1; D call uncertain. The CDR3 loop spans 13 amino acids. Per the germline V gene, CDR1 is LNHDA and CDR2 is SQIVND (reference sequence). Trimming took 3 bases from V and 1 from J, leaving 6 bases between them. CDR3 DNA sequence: TGTGCCAGTAGTATTATTAGGAACACTGAAGCTTTCTTT. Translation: CASSIIRNTEAFF.